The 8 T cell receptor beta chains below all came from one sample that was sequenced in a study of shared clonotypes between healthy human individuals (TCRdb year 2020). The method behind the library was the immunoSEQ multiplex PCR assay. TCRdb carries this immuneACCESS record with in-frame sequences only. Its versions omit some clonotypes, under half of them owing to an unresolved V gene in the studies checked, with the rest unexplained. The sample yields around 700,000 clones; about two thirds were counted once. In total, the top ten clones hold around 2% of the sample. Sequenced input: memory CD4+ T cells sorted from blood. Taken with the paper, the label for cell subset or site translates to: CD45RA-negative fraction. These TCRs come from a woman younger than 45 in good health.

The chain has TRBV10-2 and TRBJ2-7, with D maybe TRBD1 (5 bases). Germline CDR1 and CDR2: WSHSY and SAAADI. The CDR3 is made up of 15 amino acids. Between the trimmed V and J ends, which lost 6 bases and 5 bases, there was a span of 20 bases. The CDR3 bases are TGCGCCAGCAGCCTCGACAGACCCCCCGCCCACGAGCAGTACTTC. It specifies CASSLDRPPAHEQYF.

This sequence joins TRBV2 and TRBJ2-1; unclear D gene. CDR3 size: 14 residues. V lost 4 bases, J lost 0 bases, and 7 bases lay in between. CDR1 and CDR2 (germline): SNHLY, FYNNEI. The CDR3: CASSGLNSYNEQFF. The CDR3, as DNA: TGTGCCAGCAGTGGGCTCAACTCCTACAATGAGCAGTTCTTC.

CDR3 protein: CASSLDLAVSRSYNEQFF. DNA for the CDR3: TGTGCCAGCAGCTTAGATCTCGCCGTCTCACGCTCCTACAATGAGCAGTTCTTC. This sequence joins TRBV11-2 and TRBJ2-1; D is ambiguous. Germline V gives CDR1 SGHAT, CDR2 FQNNGV. The V gene lost 0 bases and the J gene lost 0 bases, with 15 bases spanning the gap. This CDR3 is 18 amino acids long.

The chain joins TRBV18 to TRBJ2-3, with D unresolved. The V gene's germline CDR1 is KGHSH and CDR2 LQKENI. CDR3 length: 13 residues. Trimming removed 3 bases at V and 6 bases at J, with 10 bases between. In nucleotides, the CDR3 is TGTGCCAGCTCACCCATGGCGGCTGATACGCAGTATTTT. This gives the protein CASSPMAADTQYF.

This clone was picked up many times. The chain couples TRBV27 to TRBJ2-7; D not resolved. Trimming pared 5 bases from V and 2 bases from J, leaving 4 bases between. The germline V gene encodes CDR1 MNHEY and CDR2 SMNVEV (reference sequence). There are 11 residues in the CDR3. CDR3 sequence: CASSLTYEQYF. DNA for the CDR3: TGTGCCAGCAGTCTCACCTACGAGCAGTACTTC.

Here the CDR3 DNA reads TGTGCCAGCAGCTCGCGGGACAGGGATTCACCCCTCCACTTT. Amino acid sequence: CASSSRDRDSPLHF. The chain carries TRBV13 and TRBJ1-6; 9 bases map to TRBD1. In germline, CDR1 is PRHDT, CDR2 FYEKMQ (reference sequence). V trimming: 4 bases; J trimming: 8 bases; junction bases outside the gene matches: 3. CDR3 length equals 14 residues.

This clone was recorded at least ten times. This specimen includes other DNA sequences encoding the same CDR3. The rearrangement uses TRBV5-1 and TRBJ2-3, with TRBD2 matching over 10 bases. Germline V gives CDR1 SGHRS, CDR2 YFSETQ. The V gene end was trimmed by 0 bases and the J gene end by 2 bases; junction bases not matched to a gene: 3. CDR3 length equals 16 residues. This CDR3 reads CASSLGSGRATDTQYF. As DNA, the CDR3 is TGCGCCAGCAGCTTGGGGAGCGGGAGGGCCACAGATACGCAGTATTTT. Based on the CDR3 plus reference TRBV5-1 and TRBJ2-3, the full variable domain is KAGVTQTPRYLIKTRGQQVTLSCSPISGHRSVSWYQQTPGQGLQFLFEYFSETQRNKGNFPGRFSGRQFSNSRSEMNVSTLELGDSALYLCASSLGSGRATDTQYFGPGTRLTVL.

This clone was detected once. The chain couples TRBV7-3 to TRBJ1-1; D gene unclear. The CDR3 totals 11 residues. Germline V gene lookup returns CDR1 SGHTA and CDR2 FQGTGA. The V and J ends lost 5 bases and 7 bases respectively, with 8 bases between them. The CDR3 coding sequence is TGTGCCAGCAGCCAAGGAGGTGAAGCTTTCTTT. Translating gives CASSQGGEAFF. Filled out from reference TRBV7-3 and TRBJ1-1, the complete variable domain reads GAGVSQTPSNKVTEKGKYVELRCDPISGHTALYWYRQSLGQGPEFLIYFQGTGAADDSGLPNDRFFAVRPEGSVSTLKIQRTERGDSAVYLCASSQGGEAFFGQGTRLTVV.